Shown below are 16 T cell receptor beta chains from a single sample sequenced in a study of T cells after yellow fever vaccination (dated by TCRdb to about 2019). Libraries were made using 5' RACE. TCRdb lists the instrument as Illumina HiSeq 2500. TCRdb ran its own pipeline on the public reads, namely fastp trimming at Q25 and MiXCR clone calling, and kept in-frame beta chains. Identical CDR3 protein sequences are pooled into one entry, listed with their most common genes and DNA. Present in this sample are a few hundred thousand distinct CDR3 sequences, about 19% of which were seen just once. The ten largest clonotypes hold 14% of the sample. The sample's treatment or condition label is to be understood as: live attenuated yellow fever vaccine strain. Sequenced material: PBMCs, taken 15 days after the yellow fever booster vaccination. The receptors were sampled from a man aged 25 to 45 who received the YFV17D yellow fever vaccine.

DNA for the CDR3: TGTGCCAGCAGCCTGACAGGGAAGAACTATGGCTACACCTTC. It encodes CASSLTGKNYGYTF. This chain uses TRBV27 with TRBJ1-2; TRBD1 aligns across 7 bases. V was pared by 6 bases and J by 2 bases, with 6 bases of the junction left unmatched. This CDR3 is built from 14 residues. The germline gives CDR1 MNHEY, CDR2 SMNVEV (reference sequence).

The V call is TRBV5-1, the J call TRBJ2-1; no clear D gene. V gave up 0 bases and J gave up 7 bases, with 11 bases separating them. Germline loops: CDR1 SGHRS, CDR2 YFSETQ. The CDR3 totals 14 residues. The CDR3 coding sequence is TGCGCCAGCAGCTTGGCCGTCGAGGTGAATGAGCAGTTCTTC. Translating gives CASSLAVEVNEQFF.

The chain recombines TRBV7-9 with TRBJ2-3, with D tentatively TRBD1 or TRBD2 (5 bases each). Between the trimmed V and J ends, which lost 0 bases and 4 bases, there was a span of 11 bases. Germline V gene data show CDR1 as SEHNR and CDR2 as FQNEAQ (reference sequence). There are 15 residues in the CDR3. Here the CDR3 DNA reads TGTGCCAGCAGCTTAGCCTCTGGGACCTCAGATACGCAGTATTTT. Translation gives CASSLASGTSDTQYF.

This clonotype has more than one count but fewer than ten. This chain's CDR3 is CASSRTIEQFF. CDR3 coding DNA: TGTGCCAGCAGCCGGACAATTGAGCAGTTCTTC. The chain joins TRBV7-2 to TRBJ2-1; D might be TRBD1 (5 bases). This CDR3 has 11 residues. The germline CDR1 and CDR2 sequences are SGHTA and FQGNSA. Trimming took 5 bases from V and 9 from J, leaving 8 bases between them. Full variable domain (missing parts from reference TRBV7-2 and TRBJ2-1): GAGVSQSPSNKVTEKGKDVELRCDPISGHTALYWYRQSLGQGLEFLIYFQGNSAPDKSGLPSDRFSAERTGGSVSTLTIQRTQQEDSAVYLCASSRTIEQFFGPGTRLTVL.

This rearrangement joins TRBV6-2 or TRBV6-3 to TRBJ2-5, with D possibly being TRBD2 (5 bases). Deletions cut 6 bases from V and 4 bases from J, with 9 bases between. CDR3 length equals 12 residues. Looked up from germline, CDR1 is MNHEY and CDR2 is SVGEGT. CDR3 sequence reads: CASRQGGETQYF. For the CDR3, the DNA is TGTGCCAGCAGACAAGGAGGAGAGACCCAGTACTTC.

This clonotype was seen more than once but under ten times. The CDR3 DNA reads TGTGCCAGCAGTTACAAATTCGGGGATAATGGGAACAATCAGCCCCAGCATTTT. This encodes CASSYKFGDNGNNQPQHF. This sequence joins TRBV6-2 or TRBV6-3 and TRBJ1-5; unclear D gene. The V gene's germline CDR1 is MNHEY and CDR2 SVGEGT. Trimming took 2 bases from V and 3 from J, leaving 20 bases between them. This CDR3 spans 18 amino acids.

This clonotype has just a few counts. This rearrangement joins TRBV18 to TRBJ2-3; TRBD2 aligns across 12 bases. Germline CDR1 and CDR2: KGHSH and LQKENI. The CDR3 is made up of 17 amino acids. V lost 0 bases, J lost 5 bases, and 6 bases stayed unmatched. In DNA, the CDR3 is TGTGCCAGCTCACCACCTAGACTAGCGGGAGTAATAGATACGCAGTATTTT. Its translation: CASSPPRLAGVIDTQYF.

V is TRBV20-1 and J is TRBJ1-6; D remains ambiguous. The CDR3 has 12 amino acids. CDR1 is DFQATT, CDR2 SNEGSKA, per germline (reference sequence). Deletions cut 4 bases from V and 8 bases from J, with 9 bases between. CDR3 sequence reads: CSAKSVDSPLHF. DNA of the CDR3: TGCAGTGCTAAGAGTGTGGATTCACCCCTCCACTTT.

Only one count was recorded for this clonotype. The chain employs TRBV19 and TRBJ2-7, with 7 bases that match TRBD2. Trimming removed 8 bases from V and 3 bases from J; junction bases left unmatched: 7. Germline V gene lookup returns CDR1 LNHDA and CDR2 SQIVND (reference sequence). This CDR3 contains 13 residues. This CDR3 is CASASGSYYEQYF. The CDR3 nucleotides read TGTGCCAGTGCTAGCGGATCTTACTACGAGCAGTACTTC.

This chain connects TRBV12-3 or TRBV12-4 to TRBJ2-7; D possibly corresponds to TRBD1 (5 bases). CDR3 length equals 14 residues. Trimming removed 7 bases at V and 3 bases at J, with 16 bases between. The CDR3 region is CASTPGGHLYEQYF. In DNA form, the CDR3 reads TGTGCCAGCACCCCAGGTGGACACCTCTACGAGCAGTACTTC.

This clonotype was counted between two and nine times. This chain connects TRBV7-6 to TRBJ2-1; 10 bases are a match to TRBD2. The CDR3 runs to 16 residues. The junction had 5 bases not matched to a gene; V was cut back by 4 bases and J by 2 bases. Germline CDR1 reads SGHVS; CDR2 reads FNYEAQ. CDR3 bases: TGTGCCAGCAGCTCCCCAACTAGCGGGACCTACAATGAGCAGTTCTTC. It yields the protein CASSSPTSGTYNEQFF. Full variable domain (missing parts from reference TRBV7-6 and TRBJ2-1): GAGVSQSPRYKVTKRGQDVALRCDPISGHVSLYWYRQALGQGPEFLTYFNYEAQQDKSGLPNDRFSAERPEGSISTLTIQRTEQRDSAMYRCASSSPTSGTYNEQFFGPGTRLTVL.

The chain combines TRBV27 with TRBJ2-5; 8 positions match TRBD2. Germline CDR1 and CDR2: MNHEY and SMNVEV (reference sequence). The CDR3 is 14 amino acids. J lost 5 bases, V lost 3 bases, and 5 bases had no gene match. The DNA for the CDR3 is TGTGCCAGCAGTTTCGGGAGGGCCTTGGAGACCCAGTACTTC. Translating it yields CASSFGRALETQYF.

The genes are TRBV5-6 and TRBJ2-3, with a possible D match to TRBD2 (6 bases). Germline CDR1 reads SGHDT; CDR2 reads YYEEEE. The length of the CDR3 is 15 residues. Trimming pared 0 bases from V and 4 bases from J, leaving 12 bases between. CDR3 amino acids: CASSLALIAADTQYF. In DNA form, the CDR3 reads TGTGCCAGCAGCTTGGCCCTCATAGCGGCAGATACGCAGTATTTT.

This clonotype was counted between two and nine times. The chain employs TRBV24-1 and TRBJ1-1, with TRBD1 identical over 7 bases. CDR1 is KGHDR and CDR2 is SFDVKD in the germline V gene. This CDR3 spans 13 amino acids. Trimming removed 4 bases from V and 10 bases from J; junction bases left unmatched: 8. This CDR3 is CATSEPGGRVAFF. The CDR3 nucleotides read TGTGCCACCAGTGAACCAGGGGGAAGGGTAGCTTTCTTT.

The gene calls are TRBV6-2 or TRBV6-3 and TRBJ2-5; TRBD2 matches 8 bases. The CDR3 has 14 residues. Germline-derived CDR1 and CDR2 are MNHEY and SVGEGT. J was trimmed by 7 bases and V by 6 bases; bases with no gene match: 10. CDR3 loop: CASRRTSSSGTQYF. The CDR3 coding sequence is TGTGCCAGCAGGAGGACTAGCAGTTCTGGGACCCAGTACTTC.

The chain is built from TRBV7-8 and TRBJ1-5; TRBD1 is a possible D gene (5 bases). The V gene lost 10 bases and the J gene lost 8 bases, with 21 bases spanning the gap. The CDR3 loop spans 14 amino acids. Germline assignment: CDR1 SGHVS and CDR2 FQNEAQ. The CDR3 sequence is CATRRSRETEPQHF. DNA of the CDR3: TGTGCCACCCGGAGAAGCAGGGAGACTGAGCCCCAGCATTTT.